This TCR beta chain was recorded in a study of cytomegalovirus exposure and HLA in healthy donors. Study in general: The roughly 120 validation repertoires, a later analysis reported, used the same platform as the approximately 670 repertoires from the first cohort.

Assay: immunoSEQ multiplex PCR; the TCRdb copy retains only in-frame clones and omits some. The sample carries 55,000 to 75,000 clones, around 93% recorded once. With regard to this clone: Its antigen is unidentified.

Study-level results: Investigators reported over 150 TCR beta chains as tied to cytomegalovirus. According to a subsequent analysis, TCR clusters identified in the first cohort showed a tendency to co-occur across the 120 or so validation repertoires.

The CDR3 is 16 residues long. The germline gives CDR1 MDHEN, CDR2 SYDVKM. Trimming removed 5 bases from V and 2 bases from J, with 16 bases in between. This TCR came from a woman aged 18-29 years in good health and CMV-seropositive. Material: PBMCs. The chain links TRBV28 to TRBJ1-5, with a possible D match to TRBD1 (5 bases). In DNA form, the CDR3 reads TGTGCCAGCAGTCCGCCCGGAGGGGATGGCAATCAGCCCCAGCATTTT. Translated: CASSPPGGDGNQPQHF.